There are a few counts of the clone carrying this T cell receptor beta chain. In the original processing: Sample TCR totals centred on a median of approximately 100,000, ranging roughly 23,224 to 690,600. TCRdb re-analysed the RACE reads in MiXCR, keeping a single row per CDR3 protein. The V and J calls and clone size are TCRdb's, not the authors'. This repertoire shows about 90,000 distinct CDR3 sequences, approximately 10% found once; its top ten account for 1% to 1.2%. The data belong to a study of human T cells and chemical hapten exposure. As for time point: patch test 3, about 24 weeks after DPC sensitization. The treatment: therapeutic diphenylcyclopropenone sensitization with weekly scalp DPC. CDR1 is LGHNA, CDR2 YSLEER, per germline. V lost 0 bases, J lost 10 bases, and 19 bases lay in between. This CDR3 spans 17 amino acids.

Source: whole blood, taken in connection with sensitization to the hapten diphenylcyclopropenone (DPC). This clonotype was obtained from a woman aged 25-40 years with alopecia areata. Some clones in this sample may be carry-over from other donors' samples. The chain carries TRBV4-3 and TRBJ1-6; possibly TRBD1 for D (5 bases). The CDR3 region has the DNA TGCGCCAGCAGCCAAGAGGCACCTACTGCCTCAGGGTCACCCCTCCACTTT. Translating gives CASSQEAPTASGSPLHF.